This TCR beta chain comes out of a study of T cell responses to AZD1222 COVID-19 vaccine. Remarks on this clone: Antigen specificity is unknown.

Data came from immunoSEQ multiplex PCR; TCRdb stores just in-frame clones and leaves some out. This table holds around 120,000 clones, around 93% found once. General study points: Baseline testing showed seropositivity in only five to seven AZD1222 recipients.

The V and J ends lost 0 bases and 2 bases respectively, with 13 bases between them. Germline CDR1 and CDR2: MNHEY and SMNVEV (reference sequence). The CDR3 loop spans 16 amino acids. The V call is TRBV27, the J call TRBJ1-2, with TRBD1 as a possible D gene (5 bases). This clonotype was obtained from an adult in good health. The material sequenced was peripheral blood, taken on day 0 of AZD1222 vaccination. The CDR3 sequence is CASSLSGDGLNYGYTF. The CDR3 region has the DNA TGTGCCAGCAGTTTATCAGGGGACGGCTTAAACTATGGCTACACCTTC.